The TCR beta chain described here comes from a study of blood T cell repertoires in COVID-19. For the study at large: T cells, B-cell-depleted T cells, or PBMCs supplied cDNA or gDNA.

Sequencing was performed with immunoSEQ multiplex PCR; in TCRdb, only in-frame clones are kept and a portion is missing. The table records some 500,000 clones, approximately 90% of them present only once. CDR1 and CDR2 (germline): SEHNR, FQNEAQ (reference sequence). The CDR3 has 14 amino acids. V gave up 5 bases and J gave up 5 bases, with 13 bases separating them. Cohort allocation depended upon clinical history that participants reported. This clone was found a few times. This sequence joins TRBV7-9 and TRBJ1-5, with a tentative D call TRBD1 (6 bases). This receptor was obtained from a woman aged 35 to 49 who had recovered from COVID-19. Input material: PBMCs or T cells enriched from blood (not recorded which). CDR3 loop: CASSNYREDQPQHF. CDR3 DNA sequence: TGTGCCAGCAGCAATTACAGGGAAGATCAGCCCCAGCATTTT.